This TCR beta chain came from a study of vaccination effects on CD4 cells after COVID-19. General study results and limits: Common cold coronaviruses were cross-recognized by only 1 of 255 vaccine-induced clones in healthy vaccinees.

On this clone itself: Its antigen remains unknown.

Within the ViraFEST assay, antigen-specific CD4+ T cells underwent expansion with viral peptide pools prior to sequencing. Following 10 days of culture, CD4+ T cells were isolated. The healthy vaccine recipients, who had no prior SARS-CoV-2 infection, showed negative nucleocapsid antibodies. Each culture well received a few million PBMC. These cells were then cultured in IMDM with 9.5 to 10 IU/ml IL-2 and roughly 10 ug/ml peptides. Days 3 and 7 were when half the medium was replaced with IL-2 medium. This CDR3 has 14 residues. V was cut by 5 bases and J by 4 bases, with 14 bases left in between. Germline V gives CDR1 MNHEY, CDR2 SVGAGI. This table comes from immunoSEQ multiplex PCR, and its TCRdb copy is limited to in-frame clones, with some not included. The profile shows tens of thousands of clones, 80% of them singletons.

The sequencing here drew on CD4+ T cells from PBMCs cultured with SARS-CoV-2 spike peptides, taken before COVID-19 vaccination. The clonotype was recovered from a human donor who received a COVID-19 vaccine. This chain uses TRBV6-5 with TRBJ1-1; D is possibly TRBD1 (5 bases). For the CDR3, the DNA is TGTGCCAGCAGTCGGGGCCAAGCGGTCACTGAAGCTTTCTTT. This translates into CASSRGQAVTEAFF.